The clone carrying this T cell receptor beta chain was detected once. The target antigen is unknown. This CDR3 region has 14 residues. Germline-derived CDR1 and CDR2 are MDHEN and SYDVKM. Trimming removed 4 bases from V and 3 bases from J, with 13 bases in between. The PCR ran on 60 Vbeta and 13 Jbeta primers. Data came from immunoSEQ multiplex PCR; TCRdb stores just in-frame clones and leaves some out. In the table there are roughly 160,000 clones, about 75% of which are singletons. This specimen belongs to a study of cytomegalovirus exposure and HLA in healthy donors. The overall study: Caucasian-associated ancestry cluster membership applied to around 80% of nearly 400 genotyped donors. Findings of the study overall: Cytomegalovirus association was assigned to more than 150 TCR beta chains.

Sequencing used PBMCs. The rearrangement links TRBV28 to TRBJ2-7, with D possibly TRBD2 on 6 matching bases. The sequence was obtained from a female donor in good health and CMV-seronegative. The CDR3 region has the DNA TGTGCCAGCAGTTCTGCGGCGGAGGGCTACGAGCAGTACTTC. Translated: CASSSAAEGYEQYF.